This T cell receptor (beta chain) was sequenced in a study of technical replicates of blood from a handful of donors. This clone was detected only once. CDR3 length: 13 amino acids. In germline, CDR1 is SNHLY, CDR2 FYNNEI. V was cut by 5 bases and J by 4 bases, with 10 bases left in between. Assay used: immunoSEQ multiplex PCR; TCRdb lists only in-frame clones, some missing. The sample carries about 15,000 clones, under 90% recorded once. The sequenced sample was PBMCs. The receptor comes from a human donor in good health. This chain links TRBV2 with TRBJ2-3, with D possibly matching TRBD2 (5 bases). CDR3 in amino acids: CASSLDYPDTQYF. In DNA, the CDR3 is TGTGCCAGCAGTTTAGACTATCCAGATACGCAGTATTTT.